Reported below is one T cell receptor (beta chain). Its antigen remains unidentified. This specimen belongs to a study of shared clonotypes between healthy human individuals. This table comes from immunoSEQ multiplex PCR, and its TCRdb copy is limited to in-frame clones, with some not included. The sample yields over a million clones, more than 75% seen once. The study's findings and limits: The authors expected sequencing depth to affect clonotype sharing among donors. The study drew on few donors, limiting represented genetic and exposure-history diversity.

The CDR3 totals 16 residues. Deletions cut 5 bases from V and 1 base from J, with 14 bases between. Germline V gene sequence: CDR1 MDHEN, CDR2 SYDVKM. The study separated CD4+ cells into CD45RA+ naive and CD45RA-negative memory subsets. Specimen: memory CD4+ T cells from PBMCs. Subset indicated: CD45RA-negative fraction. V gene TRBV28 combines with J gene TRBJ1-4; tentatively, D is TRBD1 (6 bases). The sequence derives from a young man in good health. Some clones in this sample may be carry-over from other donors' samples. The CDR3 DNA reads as TGTGCCAGCAGTAATATTATCAGGGGAACTAATGAAAAACTGTTTTTT. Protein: CASSNIIRGTNEKLFF. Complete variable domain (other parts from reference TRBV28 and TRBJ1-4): DVKVTQSSRYLVKRTGEKVFLECVQDMDHENMFWYRQDPGLGLRLIYFSYDVKMKEKGDIPEGYSVSREKKERFSLILESASTNQTSMYLCASSNIIRGTNEKLFFGSGTQLSVL.